What follows are 21 T cell receptor beta chains derived from one specimen sequenced in a study of blood T cell repertoires in COVID-19. Here immunoSEQ multiplex PCR was the method, and the copy in TCRdb shows in-frame clones only, minus some. Here the sample spans under 300,000 clones, 82% being singletons. Sequenced: peripheral blood. The source of these receptors is a woman older than 75 with active or convalescent COVID-19.

The DNA of the CDR3 is TGTGCCAGTAGTATTATCCCCGGGAACACCGGGGAGCTGTTTTTT. Encoded protein: CASSIIPGNTGELFF. V is TRBV19 and J is TRBJ2-2; D is uncertain. Per the germline V gene, CDR1 is LNHDA and CDR2 is SQIVND (reference sequence). This CDR3 is built from 15 residues. With 3 bases removed from V and 1 base from J, the gap between germline ends came to 9 bases. Using reference TRBV19 and TRBJ2-2 for the parts outside the CDR3, the full variable domain is DGGITQSPKYLFRKEGQNVTLSCEQNLNHDAMYWYRQDPGQGLRLIYYSQIVNDFQKGDIAEGYSVSREKKESFPLTVTSAQKNPTAFYLCASSIIPGNTGELFFGEGSRLTVL.

This clone occurred once. This chain links TRBV5-1 with TRBJ1-4, with D possibly matching TRBD1 (5 bases). Trimming left V 3 bases short and J 8 bases short, with 14 bases between. Germline V gene data show CDR1 as SGHRS and CDR2 as YFSETQ. The CDR3 contains 14 residues. CDR3 protein: CASSWSARGEKLFF. DNA of the CDR3: TGCGCCAGCAGCTGGTCAGCGCGGGGGGAAAAACTGTTTTTT.

This clone was recorded once. The V and J genes are TRBV30 and TRBJ1-5, with 7 bases fitting TRBD1. CDR1 GTSNPN and CDR2 SVGIG come from the germline V gene (reference sequence). This CDR3 region has 16 residues. V gave up 3 bases and J gave up 5 bases; unmatched junction bases: 13. The CDR3 coding sequence is TGTGCCTGGAGCCGCATTTCGGGACAGCCAGATCAGCCCCAGCATTTT. The encoded protein is CAWSRISGQPDQPQHF.

The chain combines TRBV30 with TRBJ2-7, with 7 bases matching TRBD2. The length of the CDR3 is 14 residues. V lost 2 bases, J lost 0 bases, and 4 bases stayed unmatched. The germline V gene encodes CDR1 GTSNPN and CDR2 SVGIG (reference sequence). The DNA for the CDR3 is TGTGCCTGGAGTCGCGGCGGGAGCTCCTACGAGCAGTACTTC. Translated, it gives CAWSRGGSSYEQYF.

This clone appeared a few times. The chain has TRBV5-1 and TRBJ1-2, with 11 nucleotides matching TRBD1. CDR3 length equals 15 residues. The V and J ends lost 1 base and 6 bases, in that order; junction bases with no gene match: 5. The germline V gene has CDR1 SGHRS and CDR2 YFSETQ. The CDR3 nucleotides are TGCGCCAGCAGCTTGAGGGACAGGGGGTTTGATGGCTACACCTTC. Its translation: CASSLRDRGFDGYTF.

The chain links TRBV19 to TRBJ1-2; D not certain. Germline values: CDR1 LNHDA, CDR2 SQIVND (reference sequence). V shed 4 bases and J shed 4 bases, with 10 bases lying between them. The CDR3 is 13 residues long. The CDR3 DNA is TGTGCCAGTAGTACGGGGAGCGGCTATGGCTACACCTTC. Translating gives CASSTGSGYGYTF.

The chain has TRBV7-9 and TRBJ2-3; D unclear. The CDR3 contains 16 residues. The germline CDR1 and CDR2 sequences are SEHNR and FQNEAQ (reference sequence). Trimming left V 1 base short and J 3 bases short, with 14 bases between. CDR3 sequence reads: CASSLELTPPTDTQYF. The DNA for the CDR3 is TGTGCCAGCAGCTTAGAGCTAACTCCCCCTACAGATACGCAGTATTTT.

This chain joins TRBV19 and TRBJ1-5; D uncertain. CDR3 length: 14 residues. CDR1 is LNHDA and CDR2 is SQIVND in the germline V gene (reference sequence). Trimming left V 1 base short and J 1 base short, with 5 bases between. CDR3 nucleotides: TGTGCCAGTAGTATAGGACAAAGCAATCAGCCCCAGCATTTT. Its protein product is CASSIGQSNQPQHF.

This chain's CDR3 is CASSLWTGRDTEAFF. Written as DNA, the CDR3 is TGCGCCAGCAGCCTTTGGACAGGAAGGGACACTGAAGCTTTCTTT. This chain connects TRBV5-1 to TRBJ1-1; 7 bases fit TRBD1. From germline, CDR1 is SGHRS and CDR2 YFSETQ. V trimming: 4 bases; J trimming: 3 bases; junction bases outside the gene matches: 9. CDR3 size: 15 residues. Supplemented by reference TRBV5-1 and TRBJ1-1, the full variable domain reads KAGVTQTPRYLIKTRGQQVTLSCSPISGHRSVSWYQQTPGQGLQFLFEYFSETQRNKGNFPGRFSGRQFSNSRSEMNVSTLELGDSALYLCASSLWTGRDTEAFFGQGTRLTVV.

The chain couples TRBV5-1 to TRBJ1-4; 7 bases match TRBD1. The germline CDR1 and CDR2 sequences are SGHRS and YFSETQ. J was trimmed by 7 bases and V by 4 bases; bases with no gene match: 7. The CDR3 extends over 14 amino acids. CDR3 bases: TGCGCCAGCAGCGGGGGGACAGCTACTGAAAAACTGTTTTTT. Translation gives CASSGGTATEKLFF. Full variable domain (missing parts from reference TRBV5-1 and TRBJ1-4): KAGVTQTPRYLIKTRGQQVTLSCSPISGHRSVSWYQQTPGQGLQFLFEYFSETQRNKGNFPGRFSGRQFSNSRSEMNVSTLELGDSALYLCASSGGTATEKLFFGSGTQLSVL.

This rearrangement joins TRBV13 to TRBJ2-7, with 7 bases aligning to TRBD1. Germline V gene data show CDR1 as PRHDT and CDR2 as FYEKMQ (reference sequence). Losses at the gene ends were 2 bases for V and 4 bases for J; bases not matched to a gene: 5. CDR3 length equals 14 residues. This CDR3 reads CASSLRDSIYEQYF. CDR3 sequence (DNA): TGTGCCAGCAGCTTACGGGACAGCATATACGAGCAGTACTTC.

This chain joins TRBV10-2 and TRBJ1-3; tentatively, D is TRBD1 (5 bases). The germline V gene has CDR1 WSHSY and CDR2 SAAADI. The CDR3 contains 14 residues. Trimming took 6 bases from V and 4 from J, leaving 13 bases between them. The CDR3 sequence: CASRPTGEGNTIYF. In nucleotides, the CDR3 is TGCGCCAGCAGACCTACAGGAGAGGGAAACACCATATATTTT.

A word on this clone: The sample holds other DNA sequences that translate to the same CDR3. The chain employs TRBV6-2 or TRBV6-3 and TRBJ2-2, with D unclear. The CDR3 spans 14 residues. V was cut by 2 bases and J by 1 base, with 5 bases left in between. Germline CDR1 is MNHEY and CDR2 is SVGEGT. In DNA form, the CDR3 reads TGTGCCAGCAGTTACGGCGGGAACACCGGGGAGCTGTTTTTT. Its protein product is CASSYGGNTGELFF.

The table lists this clone with a few counts. This sequence joins TRBV15 and TRBJ1-4; D call uncertain. CDR1 and CDR2 from the germline V gene are LNHNV and YYDKDF (reference sequence). V was cut by 0 bases and J by 4 bases, with 9 bases left in between. This CDR3 has 15 amino acids. CDR3 residues: CATSRDITDNEKLFF. The CDR3 nucleotides are TGTGCCACCAGCAGAGATATAACAGATAATGAAAAACTGTTTTTT.

The chain has TRBV25-1 and TRBJ1-4; TRBD1 matches at 8 bases. The CDR3 is 15 amino acids. CDR1 is MGHDK and CDR2 is SYGVNS in the germline V gene. The junction had 8 bases not matched to a gene; V was cut back by 3 bases and J by 8 bases. The CDR3 DNA reads as TGTGCCAGCAGTGACCCGACAGGGGTAGGAGAAAAACTGTTTTTT. This translates into CASSDPTGVGEKLFF.

This clone was recorded once. V usage is TRBV5-4 and J usage is TRBJ2-5, with no clear D. The germline gives CDR1 SGHNT, CDR2 YYREEE (reference sequence). The V end was cut by 0 bases, the J end by 1 base, with 10 bases between. The CDR3 length is 15 residues. The CDR3 region is CASSLDGVAQETQYF. The CDR3 DNA is TGTGCCAGCAGCTTGGACGGCGTAGCCCAAGAGACCCAGTACTTC.

The gene calls are TRBV4-1 and TRBJ2-2; D gene uncertain. The CDR3 spans 14 residues. Trimming cost V 0 bases and J 7 bases, with 9 bases left between them. Per germline, CDR1 MGHRA and CDR2 YSYEKL. The CDR3 is CASSQDAAIGELFF. As DNA, the CDR3 is TGCGCCAGCAGCCAAGATGCGGCAATCGGGGAGCTGTTTTTT.

This chain connects TRBV12-3 or TRBV12-4 to TRBJ1-5; perhaps TRBD1 as D (6 bases). V was trimmed by 3 bases and J by 6 bases, leaving 9 bases between them. This CDR3 is built from 13 residues. The CDR3 region is CASSFDRSQPQHF. The CDR3 nucleotides are TGTGCCAGCAGTTTTGACAGGAGTCAGCCCCAGCATTTT.

V is TRBV6-6 and J is TRBJ2-1, with unresolved D. Trimming left V 5 bases short and J 6 bases short, with 11 bases between. CDR1 and CDR2 (germline): MNHNY, SVGAGI (reference sequence). The CDR3 covers 13 residues. CDR3 nucleotide sequence: TGTGCCAGCAGTGTGAGCGCCTTCAATGAGCAGTTCTTC. Residues: CASSVSAFNEQFF.

Only one count was recorded for this clone. The V call is TRBV6-5, the J call TRBJ2-1; D is possibly TRBD1 (5 bases). The CDR3 consists of 15 residues. The ends were cut back, 5 bases at V and 10 bases at J, with 21 bases in the middle. Germline V CDR1 and CDR2: MNHEY, SVGAGI. CDR3 nucleotides: TGTGCCAGCAGTCCCGACCTATCACAGGCCCAAGAGCAGTTCTTC. Translated, it gives CASSPDLSQAQEQFF.

The rearrangement joins TRBV11-2 to TRBJ2-5, with no clear D. V was cut by 6 bases and J by 5 bases, with 16 bases left in between. From germline, CDR1 is SGHAT and CDR2 FQNNGV. This CDR3 contains 14 residues. CDR3 loop: CASRSPRPRETQYF. CDR3 coding DNA: TGTGCCAGCAGATCACCCCGCCCTCGGGAGACCCAGTACTTC.